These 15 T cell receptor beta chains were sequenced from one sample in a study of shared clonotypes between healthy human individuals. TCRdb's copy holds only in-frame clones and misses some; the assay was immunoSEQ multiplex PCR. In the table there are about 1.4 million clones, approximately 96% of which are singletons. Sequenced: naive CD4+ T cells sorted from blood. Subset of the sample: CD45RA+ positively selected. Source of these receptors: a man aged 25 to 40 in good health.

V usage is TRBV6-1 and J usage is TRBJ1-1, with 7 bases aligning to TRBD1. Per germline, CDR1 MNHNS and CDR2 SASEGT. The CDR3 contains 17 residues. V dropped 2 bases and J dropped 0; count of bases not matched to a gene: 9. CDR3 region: CASSEFPGQTMNTEAFF. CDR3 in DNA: TGTGCCAGCAGTGAATTCCCGGGACAGACCATGAACACTGAAGCTTTCTTT.

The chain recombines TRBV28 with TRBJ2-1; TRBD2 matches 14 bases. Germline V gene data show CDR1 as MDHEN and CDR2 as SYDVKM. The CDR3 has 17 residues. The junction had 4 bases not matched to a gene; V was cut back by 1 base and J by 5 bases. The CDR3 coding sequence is TGTGCCAGCAGTTTATCCCGGACTAGCGGGAGGAACAATGAGCAGTTCTTC. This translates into CASSLSRTSGRNNEQFF.

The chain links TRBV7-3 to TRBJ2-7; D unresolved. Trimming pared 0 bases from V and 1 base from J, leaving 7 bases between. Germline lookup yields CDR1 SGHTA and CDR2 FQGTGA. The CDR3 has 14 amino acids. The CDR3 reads CASSLTAGSYEQYF. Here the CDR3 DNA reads TGTGCCAGCAGCTTAACAGCCGGGTCCTACGAGCAGTACTTC.

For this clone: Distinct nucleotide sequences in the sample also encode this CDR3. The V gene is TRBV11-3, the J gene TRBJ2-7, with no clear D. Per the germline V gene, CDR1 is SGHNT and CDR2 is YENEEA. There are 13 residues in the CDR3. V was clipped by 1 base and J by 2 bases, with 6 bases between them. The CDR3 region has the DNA TGTGCCAGCAGCTTAGGGGGAACCTACGAGCAGTACTTC. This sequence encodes CASSLGGTYEQYF.

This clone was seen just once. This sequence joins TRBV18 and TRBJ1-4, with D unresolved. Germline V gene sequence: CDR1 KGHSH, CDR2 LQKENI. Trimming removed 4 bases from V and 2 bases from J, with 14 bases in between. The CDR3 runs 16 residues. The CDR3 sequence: CASSRGQVSTNEKLFF. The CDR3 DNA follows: TGTGCCAGCTCACGAGGGCAGGTGTCTACTAATGAAAAACTGTTTTTT.

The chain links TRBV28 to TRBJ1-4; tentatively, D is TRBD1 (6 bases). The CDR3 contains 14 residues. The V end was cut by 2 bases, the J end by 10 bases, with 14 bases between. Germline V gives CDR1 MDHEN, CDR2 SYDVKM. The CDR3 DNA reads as TGTGCCAGCAGTTTAAATGGCCGAGGGGGAAAACTGTTTTTT. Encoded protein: CASSLNGRGGKLFF.

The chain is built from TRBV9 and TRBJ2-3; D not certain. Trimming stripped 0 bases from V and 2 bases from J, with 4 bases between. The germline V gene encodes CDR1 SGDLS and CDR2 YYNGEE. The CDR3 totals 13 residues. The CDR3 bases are TGTGCCAGCAGCGTAGTCTTCACAGATACGCAGTATTTT. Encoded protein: CASSVVFTDTQYF.

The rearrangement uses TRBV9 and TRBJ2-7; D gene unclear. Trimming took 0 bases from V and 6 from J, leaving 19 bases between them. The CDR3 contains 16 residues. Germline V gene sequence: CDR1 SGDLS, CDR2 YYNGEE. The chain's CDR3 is CASSVALLGGDSEQYF. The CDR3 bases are TGTGCCAGCAGCGTAGCTCTTTTGGGCGGTGATTCCGAGCAGTACTTC.

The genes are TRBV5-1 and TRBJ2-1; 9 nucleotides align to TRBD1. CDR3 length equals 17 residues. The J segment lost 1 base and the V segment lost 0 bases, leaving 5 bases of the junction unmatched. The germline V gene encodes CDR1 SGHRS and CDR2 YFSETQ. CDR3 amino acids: CASSLGRGQGSYNEQFF. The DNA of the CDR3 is TGCGCCAGCAGCTTGGGCCGGGGACAGGGTTCCTACAATGAGCAGTTCTTC.

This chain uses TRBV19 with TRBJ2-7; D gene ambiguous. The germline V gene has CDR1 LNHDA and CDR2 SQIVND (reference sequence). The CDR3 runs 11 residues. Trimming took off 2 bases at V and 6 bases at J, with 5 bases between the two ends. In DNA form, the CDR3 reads TGTGCCAGTAGTATACCAGGCGAGCAGTACTTC. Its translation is CASSIPGEQYF.

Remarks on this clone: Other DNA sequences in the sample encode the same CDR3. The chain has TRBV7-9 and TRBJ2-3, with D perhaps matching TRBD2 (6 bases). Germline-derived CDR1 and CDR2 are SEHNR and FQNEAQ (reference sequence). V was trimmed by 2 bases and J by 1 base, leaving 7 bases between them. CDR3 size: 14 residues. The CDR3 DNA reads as TGTGCCAGCAGCTTATCGGGGGGCACAGATACGCAGTATTTT. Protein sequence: CASSLSGGTDTQYF.

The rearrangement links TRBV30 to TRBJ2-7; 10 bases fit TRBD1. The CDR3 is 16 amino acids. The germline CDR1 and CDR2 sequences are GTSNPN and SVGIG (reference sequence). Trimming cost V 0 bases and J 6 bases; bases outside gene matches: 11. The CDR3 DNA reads TGTGCCTGGAGTGTACGGGTGGGGACAGGGGTTGGCGAGCAGTACTTC. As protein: CAWSVRVGTGVGEQYF. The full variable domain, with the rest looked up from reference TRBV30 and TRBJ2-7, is SQTIHQWPATLVQPVGSPLSLECTVEGTSNPNLYWYRQAAGRGLQLLFYSVGIGQISSEVPQNLSASRPQDRQFILSSKKLLLSDSGFYLCAWSVRVGTGVGEQYFGPGTRLTVT.

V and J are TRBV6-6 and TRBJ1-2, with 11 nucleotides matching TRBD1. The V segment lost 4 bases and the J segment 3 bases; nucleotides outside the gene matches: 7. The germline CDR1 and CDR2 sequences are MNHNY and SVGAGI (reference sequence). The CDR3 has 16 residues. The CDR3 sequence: CASSSPGQGADYGYTF. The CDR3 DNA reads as TGTGCCAGCAGTTCTCCAGGACAGGGGGCTGACTATGGCTACACCTTC.

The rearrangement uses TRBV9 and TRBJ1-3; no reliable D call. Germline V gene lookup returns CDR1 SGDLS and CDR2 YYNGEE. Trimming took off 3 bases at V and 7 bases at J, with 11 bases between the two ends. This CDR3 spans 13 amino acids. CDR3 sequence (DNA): TGTGCCAGCAGCGGCTCTCGTCGGAACACCATATATTTT. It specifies CASSGSRRNTIYF.

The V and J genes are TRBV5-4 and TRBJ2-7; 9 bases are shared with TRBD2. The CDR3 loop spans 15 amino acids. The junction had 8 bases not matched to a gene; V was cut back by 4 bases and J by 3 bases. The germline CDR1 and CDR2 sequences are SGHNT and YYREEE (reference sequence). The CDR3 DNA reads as TGTGCCAGCAGCAGTAAGGCGGGAGGGGACTACGAGCAGTACTTC. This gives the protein CASSSKAGGDYEQYF.